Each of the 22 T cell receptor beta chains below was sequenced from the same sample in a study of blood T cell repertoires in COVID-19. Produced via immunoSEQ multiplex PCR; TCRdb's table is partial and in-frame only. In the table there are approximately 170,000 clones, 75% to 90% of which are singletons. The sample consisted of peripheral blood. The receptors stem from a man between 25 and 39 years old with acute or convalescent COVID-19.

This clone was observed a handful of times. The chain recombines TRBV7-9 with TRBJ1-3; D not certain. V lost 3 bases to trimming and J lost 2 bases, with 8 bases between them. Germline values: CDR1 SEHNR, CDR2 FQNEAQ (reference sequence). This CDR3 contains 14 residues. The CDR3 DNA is TGTGCCAGCAGCTTTTCGGTCGCTGGAAACACCATATATTTT. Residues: CASSFSVAGNTIYF.

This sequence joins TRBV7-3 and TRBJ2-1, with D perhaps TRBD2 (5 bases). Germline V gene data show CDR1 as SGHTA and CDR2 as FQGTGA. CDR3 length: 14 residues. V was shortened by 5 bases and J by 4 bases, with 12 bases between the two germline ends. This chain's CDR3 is CASSPSGSYNEQFF. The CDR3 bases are TGTGCCAGCAGCCCAAGCGGCTCATACAATGAGCAGTTCTTC.

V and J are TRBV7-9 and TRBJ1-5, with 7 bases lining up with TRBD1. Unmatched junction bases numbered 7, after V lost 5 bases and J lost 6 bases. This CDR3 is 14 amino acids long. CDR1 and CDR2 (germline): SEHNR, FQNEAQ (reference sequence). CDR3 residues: CASSLTGASQPQHF. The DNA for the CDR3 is TGTGCCAGCAGCCTCACAGGGGCCAGTCAGCCCCAGCATTTT.

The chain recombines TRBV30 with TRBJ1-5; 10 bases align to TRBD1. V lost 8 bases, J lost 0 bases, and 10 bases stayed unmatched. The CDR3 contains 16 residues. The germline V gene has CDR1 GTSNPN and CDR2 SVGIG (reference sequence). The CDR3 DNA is TGTGCCGCGGACAGGGGGGACTACCATAGCAATCAGCCCCAGCATTTT. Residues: CAADRGDYHSNQPQHF.

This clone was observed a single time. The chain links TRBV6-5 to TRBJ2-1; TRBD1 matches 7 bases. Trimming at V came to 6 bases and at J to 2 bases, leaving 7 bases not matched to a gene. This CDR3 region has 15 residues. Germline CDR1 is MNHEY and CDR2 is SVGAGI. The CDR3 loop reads CASRRRTGPYNEQFF. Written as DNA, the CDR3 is TGTGCCAGCAGAAGACGGACAGGTCCCTACAATGAGCAGTTCTTC.

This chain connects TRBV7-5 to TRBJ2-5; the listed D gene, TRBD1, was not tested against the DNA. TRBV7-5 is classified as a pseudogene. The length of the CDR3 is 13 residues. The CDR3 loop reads CARRQEYQETQYF. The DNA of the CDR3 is TGTGCCAGAAGACAGGAGTACCAAGAGACCCAGTACTTC.

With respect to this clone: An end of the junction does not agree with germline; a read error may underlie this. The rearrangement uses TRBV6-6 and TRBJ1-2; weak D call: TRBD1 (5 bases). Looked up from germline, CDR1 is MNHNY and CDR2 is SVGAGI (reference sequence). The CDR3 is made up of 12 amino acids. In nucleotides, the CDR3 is TGTACCAGCAGTTACGCGGGACGCGGCTACACCTTC. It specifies CTSSYAGRGYTF.

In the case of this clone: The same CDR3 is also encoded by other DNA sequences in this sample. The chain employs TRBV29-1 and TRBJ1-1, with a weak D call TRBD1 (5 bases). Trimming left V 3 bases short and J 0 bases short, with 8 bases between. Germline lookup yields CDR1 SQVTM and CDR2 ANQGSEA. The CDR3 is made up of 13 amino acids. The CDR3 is CSVDTGVNTEAFF. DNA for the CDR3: TGCAGCGTTGATACAGGAGTGAACACTGAAGCTTTCTTT.

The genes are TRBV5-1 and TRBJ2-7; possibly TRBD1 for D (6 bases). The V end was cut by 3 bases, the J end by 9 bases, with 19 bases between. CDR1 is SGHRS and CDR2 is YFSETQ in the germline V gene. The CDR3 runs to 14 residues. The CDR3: CASSSAAGEMGQYF. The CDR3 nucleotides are TGCGCCAGCAGCTCCGCGGCAGGGGAGATGGGGCAGTACTTC.

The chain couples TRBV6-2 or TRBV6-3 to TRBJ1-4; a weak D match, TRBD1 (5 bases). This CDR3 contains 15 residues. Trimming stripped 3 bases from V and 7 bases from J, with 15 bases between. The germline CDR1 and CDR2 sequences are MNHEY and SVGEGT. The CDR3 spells CASSYTTVSAEKLFF. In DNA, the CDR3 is TGTGCCAGCAGTTATACGACAGTGTCGGCTGAAAAACTGTTTTTT.

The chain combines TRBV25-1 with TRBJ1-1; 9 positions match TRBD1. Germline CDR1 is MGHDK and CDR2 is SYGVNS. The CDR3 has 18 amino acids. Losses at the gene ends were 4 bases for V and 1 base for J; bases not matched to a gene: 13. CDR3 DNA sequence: TGTGCCAGCAGTGCCGACCGACAGGGGGTCGTCTCGAACACTGAAGCTTTCTTT. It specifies CASSADRQGVVSNTEAFF. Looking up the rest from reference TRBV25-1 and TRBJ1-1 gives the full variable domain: EADIYQTPRYLVIGTGKKITLECSQTMGHDKMYWYQQDPGMELHLIHYSYGVNSTEKGDLSSESTVSRIRTEHFPLTLESARPSHTSQYLCASSADRQGVVSNTEAFFGQGTRLTVV.

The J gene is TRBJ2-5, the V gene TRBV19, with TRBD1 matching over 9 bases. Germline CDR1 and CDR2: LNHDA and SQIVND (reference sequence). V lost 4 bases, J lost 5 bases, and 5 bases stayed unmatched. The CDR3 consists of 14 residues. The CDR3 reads CASSTYGQGETQYF. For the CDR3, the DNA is TGTGCCAGTAGTACCTACGGACAGGGGGAGACCCAGTACTTC. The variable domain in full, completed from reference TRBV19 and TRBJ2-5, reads DGGITQSPKYLFRKEGQNVTLSCEQNLNHDAMYWYRQDPGQGLRLIYYSQIVNDFQKGDIAEGYSVSREKKESFPLTVTSAQKNPTAFYLCASSTYGQGETQYFGPGTRLLVL.

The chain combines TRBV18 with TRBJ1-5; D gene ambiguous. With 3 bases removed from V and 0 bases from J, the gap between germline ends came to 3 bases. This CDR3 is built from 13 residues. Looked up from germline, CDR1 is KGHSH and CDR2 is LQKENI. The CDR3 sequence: CASSPYSNQPQHF. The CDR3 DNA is TGTGCCAGCTCACCGTATAGCAATCAGCCCCAGCATTTT.

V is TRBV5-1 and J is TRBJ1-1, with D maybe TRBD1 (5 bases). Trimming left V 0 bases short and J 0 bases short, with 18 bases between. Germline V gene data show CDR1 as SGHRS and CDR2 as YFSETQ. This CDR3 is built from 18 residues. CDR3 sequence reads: CASSLVAGQDNMNTEAFF. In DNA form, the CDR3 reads TGCGCCAGCAGCTTGGTCGCTGGGCAGGACAACATGAACACTGAAGCTTTCTTT.

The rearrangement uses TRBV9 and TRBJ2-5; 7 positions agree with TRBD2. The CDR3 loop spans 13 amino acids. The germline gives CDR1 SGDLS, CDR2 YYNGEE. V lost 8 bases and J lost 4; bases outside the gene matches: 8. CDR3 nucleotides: TGTGCCAGTGGGGACTACAATATAGAGACCCAGTACTTC. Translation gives CASGDYNIETQYF.

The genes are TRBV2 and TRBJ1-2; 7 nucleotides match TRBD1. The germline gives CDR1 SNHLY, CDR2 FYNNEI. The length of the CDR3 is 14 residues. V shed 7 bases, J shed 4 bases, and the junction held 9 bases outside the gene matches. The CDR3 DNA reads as TGTGCCAGCATCATGGGACAGTCGTCCTATGGCTACACCTTC. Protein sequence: CASIMGQSSYGYTF.

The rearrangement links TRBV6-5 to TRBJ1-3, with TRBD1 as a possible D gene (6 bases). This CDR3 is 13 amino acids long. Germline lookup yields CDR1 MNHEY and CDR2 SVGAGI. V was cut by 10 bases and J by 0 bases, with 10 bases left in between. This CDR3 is CATGTSSGNTIYF. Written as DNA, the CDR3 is TGTGCCACCGGGACAAGCTCTGGAAACACCATATATTTT.

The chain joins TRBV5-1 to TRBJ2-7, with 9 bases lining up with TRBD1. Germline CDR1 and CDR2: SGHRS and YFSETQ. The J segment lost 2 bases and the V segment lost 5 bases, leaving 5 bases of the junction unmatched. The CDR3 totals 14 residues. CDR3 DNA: TGCGCCAGCAGGACGGACAGGGGCCCCTACGAGCAGTACTTC. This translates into CASRTDRGPYEQYF.

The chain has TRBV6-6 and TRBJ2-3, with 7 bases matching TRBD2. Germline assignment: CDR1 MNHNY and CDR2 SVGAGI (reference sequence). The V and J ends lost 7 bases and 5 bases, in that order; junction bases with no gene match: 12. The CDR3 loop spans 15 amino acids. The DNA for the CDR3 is TGTGCCAGCATTAGCGGGCGAACCTCAGGAGATACGCAGTATTTT. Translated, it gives CASISGRTSGDTQYF.

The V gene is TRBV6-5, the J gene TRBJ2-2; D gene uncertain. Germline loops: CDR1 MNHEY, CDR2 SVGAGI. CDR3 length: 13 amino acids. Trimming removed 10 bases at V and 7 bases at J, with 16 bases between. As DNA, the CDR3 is TGTGCCACTACCCTCCGCCGTGTCGGGGAGCTGTTTTTT. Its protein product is CATTLRRVGELFF.

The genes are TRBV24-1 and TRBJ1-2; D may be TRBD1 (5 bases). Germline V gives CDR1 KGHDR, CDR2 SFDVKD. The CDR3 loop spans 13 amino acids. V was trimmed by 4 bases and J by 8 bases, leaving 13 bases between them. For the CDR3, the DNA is TGTGCCACCAGTGACCACGCGGGACTCGGCTACACCTTC. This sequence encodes CATSDHAGLGYTF.

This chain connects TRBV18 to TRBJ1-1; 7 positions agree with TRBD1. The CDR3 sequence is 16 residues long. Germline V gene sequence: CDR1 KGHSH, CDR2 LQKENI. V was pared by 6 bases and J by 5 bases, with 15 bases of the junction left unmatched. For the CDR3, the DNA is TGTGCCAGCTCTCCGAAATTAGACAGGGCCGGTACTGAAGCTTTCTTT. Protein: CASSPKLDRAGTEAFF.